This is a list of T cell receptor beta chains from one sample in a study of T cells in Graves' hyperthyroidism and ophthalmopathy. TCRdb itself ran the multiplex PCR reads through MiXCR, one entry per CDR3 protein. Among around 240,000 distinct CDR3 sequences listed, roughly 15% were seen once. Source material: blood. The receptors here all came from a woman aged 40 to 50 with Graves' hyperthyroidism that later progressed to Graves' ophthalmopathy. Each CDR3 is given with its conserved first and last residue. The D gene is left open where the match is weak. Clone size, where shown, is once, few, many, or a class for clones that have expanded.

TRBV12-3/TRBV12-4	TRBJ2-4	NA	many	CASRAGAGIQYF	TGTGCCAGCAGGGCAGGGGCTGGCATTCAGTACTTC
TRBV30	TRBJ2-1	NA	many	CAWSVRANNEQFF	TGTGCCTGGAGTGTACGTGCGAACAATGAGCAGTTCTTC
TRBV7-9	TRBJ1-3	TRBD1	many	CASSHSLTGASGNTIYF	TGTGCCAGCAGCCATTCCTTAACAGGGGCCTCTGGAAACACCATATATTTT
TRBV19	TRBJ1-5	NA	many	CASRGASLYNQPQHF	TGTGCCAGTAGAGGAGCGTCCCTTTACAATCAGCCCCAGCATTTT
TRBV28	TRBJ2-5	TRBD2	NA	CASRGGTGLAGGAGIETQYF	TGTGCCAGCCGAGGGGGAACAGGACTAGCGGGAGGCGCGGGGATAGAGACCCAGTACTTC
TRBV28	TRBJ1-2	NA	NA	CASIPGGHEDYGYTF	TGTGCCAGCATCCCCGGGGGACACGAGGACTATGGCTACACCTTC
TRBV3-1	TRBJ2-5	TRBD2	many	CASKLAGGETQYF	TGTGCCAGCAAATTAGCGGGGGGAGAGACCCAGTACTTC
TRBV20-1	TRBJ2-3	NA	NA	CSGRHRTTDTQYF	TGCAGTGGACGCCATAGAACCACAGATACGCAGTATTTT
TRBV19	TRBJ1-4	NA	NA	CASSIFRDAEKLFF	TGTGCCAGTAGTATATTCCGGGACGCTGAAAAACTGTTTTTT
TRBV2	TRBJ1-5	TRBD1	NA	CASSPGTGRLSNQPQHF	TGTGCCAGCAGTCCCGGGACAGGACGACTTAGCAATCAGCCCCAGCATTTT
TRBV11-2	TRBJ1-1	NA	many	CASSLVLPNPEAFF	TGTGCCAGCAGCTTAGTTTTGCCTAATCCTGAAGCTTTCTTT
TRBV28	TRBJ1-5	TRBD1	NA	CASRTRGFNQPQHF	TGTGCCAGCAGGACCAGGGGGTTCAATCAGCCCCAGCATTTT
TRBV5-1	TRBJ2-5	NA	many	CASSLAGTRLETQYF	TGCGCCAGCAGCTTGGCGGGAACTAGGTTGGAGACCCAGTACTTC
TRBV20-1	TRBJ2-1	TRBD1	NA	CSARDKGGGQGIEQFF	TGCAGTGCTAGAGATAAGGGGGGAGGACAGGGGATTGAGCAGTTCTTC
TRBV5-8	TRBJ2-3	TRBD1	NA	CASSFGTEPISDTQYF	TGTGCCAGCAGCTTCGGGACAGAGCCAATATCAGATACGCAGTATTTT
TRBV12-3/TRBV12-4	TRBJ2-3	NA	NA	CASSLSRREHTQYF	TGTGCCAGCAGCCTCTCCCGGAGGGAGCATACGCAGTATTTT
TRBV28	TRBJ2-1	NA	many	CAAVAIANEQFF	TGTGCCGCGGTTGCAATAGCCAATGAGCAGTTCTTC
TRBV18	TRBJ2-7	NA	NA	CSSSPRDRKQYF	TGTTCCAGCTCACCGAGGGATCGCAAGCAGTACTTC